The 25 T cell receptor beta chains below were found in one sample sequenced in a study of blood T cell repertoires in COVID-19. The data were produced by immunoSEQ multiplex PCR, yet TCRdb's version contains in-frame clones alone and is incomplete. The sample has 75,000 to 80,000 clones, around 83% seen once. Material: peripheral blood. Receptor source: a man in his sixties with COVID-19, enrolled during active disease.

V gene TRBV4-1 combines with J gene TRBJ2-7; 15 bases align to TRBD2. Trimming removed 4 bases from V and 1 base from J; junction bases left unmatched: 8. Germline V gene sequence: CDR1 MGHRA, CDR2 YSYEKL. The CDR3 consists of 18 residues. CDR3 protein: CASSPGRGLAGGSYEQYF. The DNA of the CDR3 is TGCGCCAGCAGCCCGGGGCGGGGACTAGCGGGGGGTTCCTACGAGCAGTACTTC.

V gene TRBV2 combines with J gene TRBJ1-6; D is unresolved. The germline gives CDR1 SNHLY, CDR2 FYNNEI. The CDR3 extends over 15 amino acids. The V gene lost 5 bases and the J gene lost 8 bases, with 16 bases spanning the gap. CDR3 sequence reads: CASSQNGVVDSPLHF. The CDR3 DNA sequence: TGTGCCAGCAGTCAGAACGGGGTTGTAGATTCACCCCTCCACTTT.

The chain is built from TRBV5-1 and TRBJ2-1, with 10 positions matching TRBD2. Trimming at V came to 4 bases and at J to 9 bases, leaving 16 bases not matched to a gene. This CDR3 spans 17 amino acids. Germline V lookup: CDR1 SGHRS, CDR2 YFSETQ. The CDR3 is CASSPPGRAGGQSEQFF. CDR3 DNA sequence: TGCGCCAGCAGCCCACCTGGTCGAGCGGGGGGGCAGTCTGAGCAGTTCTTC.

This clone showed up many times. CDR3 sequence (DNA): TGTGCCAGCAGCTTAACAGGGGCATGGTCTGGAAACACCATATATTTT. Encoded protein: CASSLTGAWSGNTIYF. The rearrangement uses TRBV7-9 and TRBJ1-3; 7 bases are shared with TRBD1. The CDR3 runs 16 residues. The ends lost 2 bases at V and 1 base at J; junction bases unmatched: 5. Germline CDR1 is SEHNR and CDR2 is FQNEAQ (reference sequence). Combining the CDR3 with reference TRBV7-9 and TRBJ1-3 gives the whole variable domain DTGVSQNPRHKITKRGQNVTFRCDPISEHNRLYWYRQTLGQGPEFLTYFQNEAQLEKSRLLSDRFSAERPKGSFSTLEIQRTEQGDSAMYLCASSLTGAWSGNTIYFGEGSWLTVV.

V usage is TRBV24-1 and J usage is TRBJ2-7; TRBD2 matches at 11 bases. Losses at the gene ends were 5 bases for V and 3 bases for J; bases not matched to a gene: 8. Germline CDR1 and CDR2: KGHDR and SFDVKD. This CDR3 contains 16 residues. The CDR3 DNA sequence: TGTGCCACCAGTGCCCAGACTAGCGGGATAAACTACGAGCAGTACTTC. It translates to CATSAQTSGINYEQYF.

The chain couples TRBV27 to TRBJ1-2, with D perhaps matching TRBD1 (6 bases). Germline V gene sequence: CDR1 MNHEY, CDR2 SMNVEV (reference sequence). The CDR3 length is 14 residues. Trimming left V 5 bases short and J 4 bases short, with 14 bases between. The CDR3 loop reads CASSGGGTLYGYTF. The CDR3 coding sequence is TGTGCCAGCAGTGGGGGTGGGACACTCTATGGCTACACCTTC.

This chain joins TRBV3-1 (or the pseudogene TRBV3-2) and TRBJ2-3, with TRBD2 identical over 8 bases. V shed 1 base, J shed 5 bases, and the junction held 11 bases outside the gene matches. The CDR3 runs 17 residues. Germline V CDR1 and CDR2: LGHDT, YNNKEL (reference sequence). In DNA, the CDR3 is TGTGCCAGCAGCCAAGGGGCCACTAGCGGAGGCTTAGATACGCAGTATTTT. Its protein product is CASSQGATSGGLDTQYF.

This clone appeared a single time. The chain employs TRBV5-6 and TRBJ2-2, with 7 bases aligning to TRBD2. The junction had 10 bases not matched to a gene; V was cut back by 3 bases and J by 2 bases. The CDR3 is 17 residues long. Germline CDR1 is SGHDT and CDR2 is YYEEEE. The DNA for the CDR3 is TGTGCCAGCAGCTCCGATTTCGGGACTACTAACACCGGGGAGCTGTTTTTT. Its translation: CASSSDFGTTNTGELFF.

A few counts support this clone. The CDR3, as DNA: TGTGCCAGCAGCCACAGACAGAGTTCCGAAAAACTGTTTTTT. Protein product: CASSHRQSSEKLFF. J is TRBJ1-4 and V is TRBV3-1 (or the pseudogene TRBV3-2), with TRBD1 as a possible D gene (5 bases). Germline V gives CDR1 LGHDT, CDR2 YNNKEL (reference sequence). The CDR3 has 14 amino acids. Trimming pared 3 bases from V and 8 bases from J, leaving 13 bases between.

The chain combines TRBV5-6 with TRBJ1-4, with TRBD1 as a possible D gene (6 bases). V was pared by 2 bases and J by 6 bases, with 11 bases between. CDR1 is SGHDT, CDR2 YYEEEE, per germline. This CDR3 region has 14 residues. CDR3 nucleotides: TGTGCCAGCAGCTTCGGCAGGGGCTATGAAAAACTGTTTTTT. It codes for CASSFGRGYEKLFF.

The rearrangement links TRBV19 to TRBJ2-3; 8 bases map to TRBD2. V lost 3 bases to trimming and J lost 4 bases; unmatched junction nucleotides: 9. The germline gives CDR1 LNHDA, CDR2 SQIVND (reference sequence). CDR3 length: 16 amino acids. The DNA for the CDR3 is TGTGCCAGTAGTATCCTGGGGCGGGGGGTGGCAGATACGCAGTATTTT. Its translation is CASSILGRGVADTQYF.

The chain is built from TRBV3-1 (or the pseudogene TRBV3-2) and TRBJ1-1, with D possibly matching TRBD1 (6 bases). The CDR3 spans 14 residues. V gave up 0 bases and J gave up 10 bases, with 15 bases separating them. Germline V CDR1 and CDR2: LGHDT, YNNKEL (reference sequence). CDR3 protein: CASSQDLAGDIAFF. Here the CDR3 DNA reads TGTGCCAGCAGCCAAGATCTGGCAGGGGATATAGCTTTCTTT.

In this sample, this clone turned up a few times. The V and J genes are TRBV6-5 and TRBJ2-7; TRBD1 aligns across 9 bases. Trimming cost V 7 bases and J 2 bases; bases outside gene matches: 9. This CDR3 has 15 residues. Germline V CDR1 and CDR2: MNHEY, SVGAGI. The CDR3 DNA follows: TGTGCCAGCACCTACGGGACAGGGATCACCTACGAGCAGTACTTC. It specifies CASTYGTGITYEQYF.

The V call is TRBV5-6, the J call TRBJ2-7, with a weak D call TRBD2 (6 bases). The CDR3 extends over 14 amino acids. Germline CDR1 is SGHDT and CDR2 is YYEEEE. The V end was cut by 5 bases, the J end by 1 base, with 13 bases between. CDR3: CASSLRAGSYEQYF. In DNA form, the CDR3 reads TGTGCCAGCAGTTTAAGGGCGGGGTCCTACGAGCAGTACTTC.

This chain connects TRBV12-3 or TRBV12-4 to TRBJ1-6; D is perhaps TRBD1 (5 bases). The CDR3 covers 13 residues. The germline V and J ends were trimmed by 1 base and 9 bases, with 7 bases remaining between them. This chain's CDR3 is CASSLGRVSPLHF. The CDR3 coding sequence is TGTGCCAGCAGTTTAGGCAGGGTTTCACCCCTCCACTTT.

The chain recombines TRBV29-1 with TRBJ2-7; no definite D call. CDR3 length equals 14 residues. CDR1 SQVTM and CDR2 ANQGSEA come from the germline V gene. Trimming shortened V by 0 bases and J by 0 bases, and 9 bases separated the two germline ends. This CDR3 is CSVEDREDSYEQYF. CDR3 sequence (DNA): TGCAGCGTTGAAGACCGAGAAGACTCCTACGAGCAGTACTTC.

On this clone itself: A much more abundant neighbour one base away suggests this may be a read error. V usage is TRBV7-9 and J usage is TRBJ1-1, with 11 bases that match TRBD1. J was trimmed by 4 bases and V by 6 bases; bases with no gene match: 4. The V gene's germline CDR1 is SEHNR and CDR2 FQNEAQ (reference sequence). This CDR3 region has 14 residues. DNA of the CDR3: TGTGCCAGCAGATCCGGGACAGGGGGCACTGAAGCTTTCTTT. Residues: CASRSGTGGTEAFF.

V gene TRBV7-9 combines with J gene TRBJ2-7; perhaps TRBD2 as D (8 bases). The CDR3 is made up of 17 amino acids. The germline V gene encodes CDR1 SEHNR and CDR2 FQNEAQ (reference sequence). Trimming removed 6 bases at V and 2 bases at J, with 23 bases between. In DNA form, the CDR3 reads TGTGCCAGCAGACCAGGACAGGCGGGAGGAAAGACCTACGAGCAGTACTTC. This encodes CASRPGQAGGKTYEQYF.

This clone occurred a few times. CDR3 residues: CASSLGATVGNTIYF. CDR3 DNA: TGCGCCAGCAGCTTGGGGGCGACGGTAGGAAACACCATATATTTT. The chain joins TRBV5-1 to TRBJ1-3; D gene uncertain. Per germline, CDR1 SGHRS and CDR2 YFSETQ. Trimming shortened V by 0 bases and J by 4 bases, and 11 bases separated the two germline ends. The CDR3 spans 15 residues.

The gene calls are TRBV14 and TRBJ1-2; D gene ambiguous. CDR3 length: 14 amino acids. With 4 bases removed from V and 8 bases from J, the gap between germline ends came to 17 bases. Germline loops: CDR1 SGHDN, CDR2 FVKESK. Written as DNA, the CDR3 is TGTGCCAGCAGCCGAAATATTGGGGAGTACGGCTACACCTTC. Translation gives CASSRNIGEYGYTF.

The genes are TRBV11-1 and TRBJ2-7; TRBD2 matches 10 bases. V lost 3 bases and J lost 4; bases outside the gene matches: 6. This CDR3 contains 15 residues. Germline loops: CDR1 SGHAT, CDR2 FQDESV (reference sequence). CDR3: CASSLLAGVSYEQYF. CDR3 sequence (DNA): TGTGCCAGCAGCTTGCTAGCGGGAGTCTCTTACGAGCAGTACTTC.

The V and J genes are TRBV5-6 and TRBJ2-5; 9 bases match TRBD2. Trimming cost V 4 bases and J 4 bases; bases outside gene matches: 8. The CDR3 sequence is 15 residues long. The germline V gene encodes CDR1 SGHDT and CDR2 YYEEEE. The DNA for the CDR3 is TGTGCCAGCAGCCAATTTAGCGGGAGTGGAGAGACCCAGTACTTC. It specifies CASSQFSGSGETQYF.

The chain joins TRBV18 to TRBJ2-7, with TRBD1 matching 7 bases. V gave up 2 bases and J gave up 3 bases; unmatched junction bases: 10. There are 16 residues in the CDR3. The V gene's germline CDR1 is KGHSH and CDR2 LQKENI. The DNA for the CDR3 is TGTGCCAGCTCACCAAGTGAGGGGGCCGTGGGCTACGAGCAGTACTTC. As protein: CASSPSEGAVGYEQYF.

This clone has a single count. CDR3 sequence reads: CACTRNEQFF. The CDR3 coding sequence is TGTGCCTGCACCCGGAATGAGCAGTTCTTC. This sequence joins TRBV2 and TRBJ2-1; D gene unclear. Germline CDR1 reads SNHLY; CDR2 reads FYNNEI. This CDR3 has 10 amino acids. With 11 bases removed from V and 7 bases from J, the gap between germline ends came to 9 bases.

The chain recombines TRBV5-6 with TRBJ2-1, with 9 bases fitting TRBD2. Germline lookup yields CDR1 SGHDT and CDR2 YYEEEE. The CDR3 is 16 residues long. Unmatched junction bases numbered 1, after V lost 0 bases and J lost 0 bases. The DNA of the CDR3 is TGTGCCAGCAGCTTGGGACTAGCGGACTCCTACAATGAGCAGTTCTTC. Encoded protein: CASSLGLADSYNEQFF.